The clone carrying this T cell receptor (beta chain) was found many times. The antigen remains undetermined. The data derive from a study of CD8 T cells in ankylosing spondylitis. Study-wide results and caveats: A motif in TCR beta, a set of under 10 highly homologous variants, appeared characteristic of ankylosing spondylitis blood.

The length of the CDR3 is 14 residues. V was clipped by 6 bases and J by 0 bases, with 11 bases between them. In making TCR beta libraries, quantitative 5'-RACE with molecular barcodes was used. One entry per CDR3 protein, called by TCRdb with MiXCR from the 5' RACE reads. The repertoire holds about 500,000 distinct CDR3 sequences, with roughly 13% as singletons. This chain uses TRBV12-3 or TRBV12-4 with TRBJ1-1; perhaps TRBD1 as D (5 bases). The TCR comes from a male donor with ankylosing spondylitis. The sample was blood, either unsorted or a sorted T cell fraction (not recorded which). Written as DNA, the CDR3 is TGTGCCAGCAGGCCCAAGGGGTTGAACACTGAAGCTTTCTTT. Its protein is CASRPKGLNTEAFF.